The clone carrying this TCR beta chain was recorded many times. The data were taken from a study of low-dose radiotherapy and immunotherapy resistance in tumors. Study details: Aspirin was taken orally at 300 mg daily by patients, and this continued for four cycles from cycle 1 day 1.

Primers targeting TRAV and TRBV primed first-strand cDNA, covering alpha and beta chains. TCR amplification used 15 to 20 PCR cycles, a constant-region primer and a V-primer adapter. The isolated mRNA underwent amplification through in vitro transcription. MiXCR was run by TCRdb on the reads, yielding one entry per CDR3 protein. Among some 60,000 distinct CDR3 sequences listed, more than 20% were seen once. Trimming removed 3 bases from V and 0 bases from J, with 7 bases in between. Germline values: CDR1 SGHRS, CDR2 YFSETQ. The CDR3 consists of 15 residues. Time point given: before trial treatment. This TCR was sampled from a male donor with rectosigmoid adenocarcinoma. This chain links TRBV5-1 with TRBJ2-6, with D perhaps TRBD1 (5 bases). The source was PBMCs, collected before treatment. DNA for the CDR3: TGCGCCAGCAGCTCCGACAGCTCTGGGGCCAACGTCCTGACTTTC. This encodes CASSSDSSGANVLTF.